These T cell receptor beta chains were read from a single sample in a study of cytomegalovirus exposure and HLA in healthy donors. The table came from immunoSEQ multiplex PCR; TCRdb's copy has only in-frame clones and leaves some out. The sample includes roughly 95,000 clones, roughly 72% of them seen just once. The specimen sequenced was PBMCs. These receptors came from a man younger than 40 in good health and CMV-seropositive. The CDR3 runs from the conserved cysteine through the conserved F or W. Expanded clones get a size class; other rows say once, few or many, or leave the size out.

len: 12
abundance: .
j_gene: TRBJ1-1
v_gene: TRBV19
CDR3aa: CASSRGDTEAFF

len: 15
abundance: .
j_gene: TRBJ2-3
v_gene: TRBV4-1
CDR3aa: CASSQQGVSTDTQYF

len: 11
abundance: .
j_gene: TRBJ2-1
v_gene: TRBV20-1
CDR3aa: CSATGYNEQFF

len: 16
abundance: .
j_gene: TRBJ1-3
v_gene: TRBV4-3
CDR3aa: CASSQEVISSGNTIYF

len: 16
abundance: .
j_gene: TRBJ1-4
v_gene: TRBV7-8
CDR3aa: CASSLGPRGVGEKLFF

len: 15
abundance: .
j_gene: TRBJ2-1
v_gene: TRBV7-2
CDR3aa: CASSAFSAGNNEQFF

len: 15
abundance: .
j_gene: TRBJ1-5
v_gene: TRBV19
CDR3aa: CASSSTGAISQPQHF

len: 14
abundance: .
j_gene: TRBJ2-1
v_gene: TRBV29-1
CDR3aa: CSVDRGLHYNEQFF

len: 14
abundance: .
j_gene: TRBJ2-3
v_gene: TRBV30
CDR3aa: CAWNGVFGTDTQYF

len: 13
abundance: .
j_gene: TRBJ2-2
v_gene: TRBV7-9
CDR3aa: CASPEEITGELFF

len: 13
abundance: .
j_gene: TRBJ1-1
v_gene: TRBV2
CDR3aa: CASPRQGNTEAFF

len: 18
abundance: .
j_gene: TRBJ2-1
v_gene: TRBV18
CDR3aa: CASSPPPGLAGGHNEQFF

len: 15
abundance: .
j_gene: TRBJ1-5
v_gene: TRBV2
CDR3aa: CASSALTNKNQPQHF

len: 16
abundance: .
j_gene: TRBJ2-1
v_gene: TRBV4-3
CDR3aa: CASSQAGDFPYNEQFF

len: 13
abundance: .
j_gene: TRBJ1-1
v_gene: TRBV29-1
CDR3aa: CSARTGRRTEAFF

len: 12
abundance: .
j_gene: TRBJ1-4
v_gene: TRBV28
CDR3aa: CASNQINEKLFF

len: 16
abundance: .
j_gene: TRBJ1-1
v_gene: TRBV5-1
CDR3aa: CASSTTGGVEDTEAFF

len: 15
abundance: .
j_gene: TRBJ2-5
v_gene: TRBV7-2
CDR3aa: CASSFYPGQGQTQYF

len: 12
abundance: .
j_gene: TRBJ2-5
v_gene: TRBV2
CDR3aa: CASSTGEQTQYF

len: 14
abundance: .
j_gene: TRBJ2-7
v_gene: TRBV4-3
CDR3aa: CASSQGQDSYEQYF

len: 14
abundance: .
j_gene: TRBJ1-2
v_gene: TRBV4-2
CDR3aa: CASSRLSDRDGYTF

len: 14
abundance: .
j_gene: TRBJ1-2
v_gene: TRBV6-5
CDR3aa: CASSYSGRSYGYTF

len: 17
abundance: .
j_gene: TRBJ2-7
v_gene: TRBV5-1
CDR3aa: CASSPFGFAEAPAEQYF

len: 15
abundance: .
j_gene: TRBJ1-2
v_gene: TRBV4-1
CDR3aa: CASSLMTGASYGYTF

len: 14
abundance: .
j_gene: TRBJ1-2
v_gene: TRBV5-6
CDR3aa: CASSWDRVDYGYTF

len: 13
abundance: .
j_gene: TRBJ2-7
v_gene: TRBV23-1
CDR3aa: CASRRGGPYEQYF

len: 14
abundance: .
j_gene: TRBJ1-5
v_gene: TRBV28
CDR3aa: CASSLSVGQSPQHF

len: 13
abundance: .
j_gene: TRBJ1-1
v_gene: TRBV5-6
CDR3aa: CASSAYRGRKAFF

len: 16
abundance: .
j_gene: TRBJ1-4
v_gene: TRBV13
CDR3aa: CASSVGTGATNEKLFF

len: 14
abundance: once
j_gene: TRBJ2-5
v_gene: TRBV5-4
CDR3aa: CASSLRAGEETQYF

len: 15
abundance: .
j_gene: TRBJ1-3
v_gene: TRBV4-3
CDR3aa: CASSQVGELGDTIYF

len: 15
abundance: .
j_gene: TRBJ2-3
v_gene: TRBV7-3
CDR3aa: CASSPGGQGADTQYF

len: 14
abundance: .
j_gene: TRBJ2-1
v_gene: TRBV28
CDR3aa: CASSSLGQGNEQFF

len: 12
abundance: once
j_gene: TRBJ1-4
v_gene: TRBV7-9
CDR3aa: CASSVEAEKLFF

len: 15
abundance: .
j_gene: TRBJ2-7
v_gene: TRBV7-9
CDR3aa: CASSLSRDSSYEQYF

len: 11
abundance: .
j_gene: TRBJ1-1
v_gene: TRBV28
CDR3aa: CASSFLSEAFF

len: 15
abundance: once
j_gene: TRBJ1-6
v_gene: TRBV2
CDR3aa: CASSDYGRSDSPLHF

len: 13
abundance: .
j_gene: TRBJ1-2
v_gene: TRBV5-6
CDR3aa: CASSLASNYGYTF

len: 16
abundance: .
j_gene: TRBJ2-2
v_gene: TRBV29-1
CDR3aa: CRKGLAGGRDTGELFF

len: 16
abundance: .
j_gene: TRBJ1-1
v_gene: TRBV7-8
CDR3aa: CASSLALGGPDTEAFF

len: 14
abundance: once
j_gene: TRBJ1-2
v_gene: TRBV6-1
CDR3aa: CASSQGLGNYGYTF

len: 16
abundance: .
j_gene: TRBJ2-7
v_gene: TRBV4-1
CDR3aa: CASSQGPGTSFYEQYF

len: 13
abundance: .
j_gene: TRBJ2-7
v_gene: TRBV30
CDR3aa: CALYRGEGYEQYF

len: 15
abundance: .
j_gene: TRBJ1-1
v_gene: TRBV25-1
CDR3aa: CASSDLAGVHTEAFF

len: 13
abundance: .
j_gene: TRBJ1-1
v_gene: TRBV14
CDR3aa: CASRRTGTTEAFF

len: 16
abundance: .
j_gene: TRBJ1-4
v_gene: TRBV4-3
CDR3aa: CASSHEGPATNEKLFF

len: 16
abundance: .
j_gene: TRBJ1-5
v_gene: TRBV6-4
CDR3aa: CASSDSMGQGCQPQHF

len: 16
abundance: few
j_gene: TRBJ2-5
v_gene: TRBV11-2
CDR3aa: CASSLGLAGSQETQYF

len: 14
abundance: .
j_gene: TRBJ1-5
v_gene: TRBV6-1
CDR3aa: CASGSGTVLQPQHF

len: 13
abundance: .
j_gene: TRBJ2-1
v_gene: TRBV5-1
CDR3aa: CASSLAGRYEQFF

len: 15
abundance: .
j_gene: TRBJ2-3
v_gene: TRBV4-3
CDR3aa: CASSQGSSYTDTQYF

len: 20
abundance: .
j_gene: TRBJ1-6
v_gene: TRBV11-2
CDR3aa: CASSLEGQGAVWSYNSPLHF

len: 15
abundance: .
j_gene: TRBJ2-7
v_gene: TRBV7-2
CDR3aa: CASSLGTGFRSEQYF

len: 16
abundance: few
j_gene: TRBJ1-1
v_gene: TRBV4-1
CDR3aa: CASSLTSRGITTEAFF

len: 14
abundance: .
j_gene: TRBJ2-7
v_gene: TRBV30
CDR3aa: CAWTGGRAYYEQYF

len: 14
abundance: .
j_gene: TRBJ1-2
v_gene: TRBV7-6
CDR3aa: CASSQGEGRDGYTF

len: 14
abundance: .
j_gene: TRBJ1-4
v_gene: TRBV10-3
CDR3aa: CATGTGGRNEKLFF